A single sample is the source of the 27 T cell receptor beta chains below, sequenced in a study of T-cell reconstitution after alpha-beta-depleted transplantation in children (dated by TCRdb to 2015 to 2016). The treatment or condition label for this specimen denotes: allogeneic hematopoietic cell transplantation with graft depleted of TCRalphabeta T cells and CD19 B cells. Receptor amplification or capture employed PCR. The sequencing machine was an Illumina HiSeq 2500. Molecular barcoding was employed in the preparation of TCR libraries, with unique molecular identifiers being used to normalize TCRbeta repertoire quantification. TCRdb reprocessed the public reads (quality trimming at Q25 with fastp, clone calling with MiXCR) and kept in-frame beta chains. When rows share a CDR3 protein, they turn into one entry using the most common DNA and genes. This sample holds around 450,000 distinct CDR3 sequences; roughly a tenth were observed only once. The ten largest clones represent roughly 2.1% of the sample.

Here the sequenced sample was PBMCs, taken before TCRalphabeta/CD19-depleted stem cell transplant. These TCRs come from a child under 10 years old with inherited bone marrow failure, due to receive a stem cell transplant.

The chain recombines TRBV29-1 with TRBJ1-4; D is uncertain. This CDR3 is 13 amino acids long. Between the trimmed V and J ends, which lost 5 bases and 3 bases, there was a span of 10 bases. CDR1 SQVTM and CDR2 ANQGSEA come from the germline V gene. CDR3 sequence: CSVKQLSNEKLFF. The CDR3 nucleotides read TGCAGCGTTAAGCAGCTTTCTAATGAAAAACTGTTTTTT.

This clonotype was found many times. The chain links TRBV20-1 to TRBJ1-6; D is perhaps TRBD1 (6 bases). CDR1 DFQATT and CDR2 SNEGSKA come from the germline V gene (reference sequence). The CDR3 runs 16 residues. The V gene lost 1 base and the J gene lost 17 bases, with 27 bases spanning the gap. This chain's CDR3 is CSARAGQRSYNSSIHF. The CDR3 nucleotides read TGCAGTGCTAGAGCTGGACAGCGCTCCTATAATTCATCAATCCACTTT.

This clonotype has at least ten counts. This chain links TRBV10-2 with TRBJ2-1; no clear D. Per germline, CDR1 WSHSY and CDR2 SAAADI. V lost 4 bases and J lost 4, with 8 bases in between. This CDR3 contains 13 residues. The CDR3 nucleotides are TGCGCCAGCAGTGCCCGAGTTTACAATGAGCAGTTCTTC. Translation: CASSARVYNEQFF.

The table lists this clonotype with many counts. The rearrangement joins TRBV7-2 to TRBJ1-1; 7 bases map to TRBD1. The V gene's germline CDR1 is SGHTA and CDR2 FQGNSA. The CDR3 runs 13 residues. The ends lost 2 bases at V and 4 bases at J; junction bases unmatched: 1. CDR3 region: CASSLQGVTEAFF. As DNA, the CDR3 is TGTGCCAGCAGCTTACAGGGGGTCACTGAAGCTTTCTTT.

The sample holds many counts of this clonotype. The CDR3 DNA reads as TGTGCCAGCGGATTGACAGAGGGGGGGGACAATGAGCAGTTCTTC. It yields the protein CASGLTEGGDNEQFF. The chain carries TRBV12-3 or TRBV12-4 and TRBJ2-1, with D tentatively TRBD2 (7 bases). The CDR3 is 15 residues long. Deletions cut 8 bases from V and 5 bases from J, with 19 bases between.

The chain recombines TRBV20-1 with TRBJ2-1; unclear D gene. Trimming took off 3 bases at V and 3 bases at J, with 12 bases between the two ends. The length of the CDR3 is 14 residues. Germline V gene lookup returns CDR1 DFQATT and CDR2 SNEGSKA (reference sequence). Written as DNA, the CDR3 is TGCAGTGCTAGCGCCGGAAACAGCTACAATGAGCAGTTCTTC. It is translated as CSASAGNSYNEQFF.

CDR3 loop: CASRERASNQPQHF. CDR3 bases: TGTGCCAGCAGGGAGAGAGCCAGCAATCAGCCCCAGCATTTT. The chain recombines TRBV27 with TRBJ1-5; D remains ambiguous. CDR1 is MNHEY and CDR2 is SMNVEV in the germline V gene (reference sequence). Trimming pared 6 bases from V and 1 base from J, leaving 10 bases between. The CDR3 spans 14 residues.

Only a few counts were recorded for this clonotype. This chain connects TRBV27 to TRBJ2-6; TRBD1 is a possible D gene (6 bases). Germline values: CDR1 MNHEY, CDR2 SMNVEV (reference sequence). The CDR3 contains 16 residues. Trimming removed 7 bases from V and 4 bases from J, with 17 bases in between. In nucleotides, the CDR3 is TGTGCCAGCACTCCGGTCAGGGGAACGGGGGCCAACGTCCTGACTTTC. Its protein is CASTPVRGTGANVLTF.

This clonotype was detected a few times. The V gene is TRBV30, the J gene TRBJ1-3; D not resolved. Trimming took off 0 bases at V and 6 bases at J, with 12 bases between the two ends. The CDR3 is 14 amino acids. Germline assignment: CDR1 GTSNPN and CDR2 SVGIG (reference sequence). CDR3 in DNA: TGTGCCTGGAGTGTACCCGGCCTGATAAACACCATATATTTT. The encoded protein is CAWSVPGLINTIYF.

This clonotype was picked up many times. This rearrangement joins TRBV20-1 to TRBJ2-5; maybe TRBD2 (6 bases). Germline V gene data show CDR1 as DFQATT and CDR2 as SNEGSKA (reference sequence). With 6 bases removed from V and 0 bases from J, the gap between germline ends came to 11 bases. The CDR3 is 13 residues long. In DNA, the CDR3 is TGCAGTGCAGGCGGGACGCACCAAGAGACCCAGTACTTC. Its translation: CSAGGTHQETQYF.

On this clonotype itself: It may be a read error: a sequence one base away is much more abundant. This chain links TRBV24-1 with TRBJ2-2; D perhaps matches TRBD2 (5 bases). CDR3 size: 13 residues. Germline V gene sequence: CDR1 KGHDR, CDR2 SFDVKD. The CDR3 is CATSDLTTGEPFF. CDR3 bases: TGTGCCACCAGTGATTTGACGACCGGGGAGCCGTTTTTT.

The table lists this clonotype with many counts. The chain couples TRBV5-1 to TRBJ2-7, with 14 bases identical to TRBD2. CDR1 is SGHRS and CDR2 is YFSETQ in the germline V gene. The CDR3 extends over 16 amino acids. V shed 4 bases, J shed 5 bases, and the junction held 8 bases outside the gene matches. This CDR3 reads CASSLAGLAGDHEQYF. CDR3 nucleotides: TGCGCCAGCAGCCTCGCGGGACTAGCGGGAGACCACGAGCAGTACTTC.

In this sample, this clonotype turned up many times. This chain joins TRBV12-3 or TRBV12-4 and TRBJ2-4; D gene uncertain. V lost 1 base, J lost 2 bases, and 9 bases lay in between. The CDR3 consists of 15 residues. The CDR3 nucleotides read TGTGCCAGCAGTTTAGACAGAACTTCCAAAAACATTCAGTACTTC. Translation gives CASSLDRTSKNIQYF.

At least ten counts were recorded for this clonotype. This chain uses TRBV9 with TRBJ2-1; possible D gene TRBD2, 6 bases. Germline V gene data show CDR1 as SGDLS and CDR2 as YYNGEE. V was shortened by 3 bases and J by 0 bases, with 10 bases between the two germline ends. This CDR3 is 15 amino acids long. The CDR3 sequence: CASSAGLISYNEQFF. The CDR3 DNA is TGTGCCAGCAGCGCGGGACTGATCTCCTACAATGAGCAGTTCTTC.

This clonotype was seen a few times. The chain carries TRBV7-9 and TRBJ2-7; TRBD1 is a possible D gene (6 bases). V lost 4 bases to trimming and J lost 5 bases, with 12 bases between them. The CDR3 totals 13 residues. Germline V gene data show CDR1 as SEHNR and CDR2 as FQNEAQ (reference sequence). The CDR3 DNA reads TGTGCCAGCAGCTCTCGACCAGGGGACGAGCAGTACTTC. This translates into CASSSRPGDEQYF.

In its sample, this clonotype was seen many times. The genes are TRBV5-1 and TRBJ2-1; D is perhaps TRBD2 (5 bases). The V gene's germline CDR1 is SGHRS and CDR2 YFSETQ. Trimming removed 5 bases at V and 15 bases at J, with 24 bases between. CDR3 size: 14 residues. CDR3 sequence (DNA): TGCGCCAGCAGGGTGTCGGTCTTAGGACTTAATCCGTTCTTC. Encoded protein: CASRVSVLGLNPFF.

Ten or more counts support this clonotype. V gene TRBV12-3 or TRBV12-4 combines with J gene TRBJ2-5; 7 bases agree with TRBD1. The CDR3 extends over 14 amino acids. With V trimmed by 5 bases and J by 5 bases, 8 bases remained unmatched. The DNA for the CDR3 is TGTGCCAGCAGTCCGGGACAGAGGTTGGAGACCCAGTACTTC. It codes for CASSPGQRLETQYF.

The table lists this clonotype with many counts. The V gene is TRBV12-3 or TRBV12-4, the J gene TRBJ1-1; no definite D call. This CDR3 has 15 residues. The V end was cut by 2 bases, the J end by 2 bases, with 12 bases between. CDR3 residues: CASSLIPFDNTEAFF. The CDR3 DNA reads as TGTGCCAGCAGTTTAATCCCTTTTGATAACACTGAAGCTTTCTTT.

The table lists this clonotype with a few counts. V is TRBV4-3 and J is TRBJ2-1; no clear D. Germline V CDR1 and CDR2: LGHNA, YSLEER. The CDR3 runs 13 residues. The germline V and J ends were trimmed by 0 bases and 8 bases, with 8 bases remaining between them. CDR3 coding DNA: TGCGCCAGCAGCCAAGATTACGGGTATGAGCAGTTCTTC. The encoded protein is CASSQDYGYEQFF.

This clonotype appeared many times. The V call is TRBV20-1, the J call TRBJ1-6; TRBD1 aligns across 8 bases. Unmatched junction bases numbered 8, after V lost 7 bases and J lost 6 bases. This CDR3 is 14 amino acids long. CDR1 DFQATT and CDR2 SNEGSKA come from the germline V gene (reference sequence). CDR3 in DNA: TGCAGTGTTGCGCGTACAGGGGGTAATTCACCCCTCCACTTT. Translation gives CSVARTGGNSPLHF.

There are many counts of this clonotype. The chain employs TRBV7-9 and TRBJ2-3; D gene uncertain. The V and J ends lost 7 bases and 6 bases respectively, with 17 bases between them. The CDR3 contains 14 residues. The germline V gene encodes CDR1 SEHNR and CDR2 FQNEAQ (reference sequence). CDR3 loop: CASNTFLGFDTQYF. The CDR3 DNA sequence: TGTGCCAGCAACACCTTCCTAGGGTTCGATACGCAGTATTTT.

This clonotype was recorded a few times. The chain carries TRBV7-2 and TRBJ2-3, with 8 positions matching TRBD2. Germline V gives CDR1 SGHTA, CDR2 FQGNSA. CDR3 length: 15 residues. Unmatched junction bases numbered 7, after V lost 6 bases and J lost 2 bases. The CDR3 sequence is CASSRTSTVTDTQYF. For the CDR3, the DNA is TGTGCCAGCAGTCGGACTAGCACGGTCACAGATACGCAGTATTTT. The full variable domain, completed using reference TRBV7-2 and TRBJ2-3, is GAGVSQSPSNKVTEKGKDVELRCDPISGHTALYWYRQSLGQGLEFLIYFQGNSAPDKSGLPSDRFSAERTGGSVSTLTIQRTQQEDSAVYLCASSRTSTVTDTQYFGPGTRLTVL.

This clonotype was observed at least ten times. The chain uses TRBV29-1 and TRBJ2-2; perhaps D is TRBD1 or TRBD2 (7 bases each). The CDR3 contains 14 residues. The germline V gene has CDR1 SQVTM and CDR2 ANQGSEA. Trimming pared 6 bases from V and 9 bases from J, leaving 20 bases between. CDR3 sequence reads: CSVAGRDSGRELFF. The DNA for the CDR3 is TGCAGCGTCGCCGGTCGGGACAGCGGGAGGGAGCTGTTTTTT.

This clonotype was detected ten times or more. This chain joins TRBV20-1 and TRBJ2-1; TRBD2 matches at 8 bases. Germline V CDR1 and CDR2: DFQATT, SNEGSKA (reference sequence). The CDR3 loop spans 13 amino acids. V lost 6 bases and J lost 5; bases outside the gene matches: 6. The CDR3 region is CSAKAGANNEQFF. CDR3 bases: TGCAGTGCAAAAGCGGGAGCAAACAATGAGCAGTTCTTC.

This clonotype was counted only a few times. The gene calls are TRBV12-3 or TRBV12-4 and TRBJ2-1; 11 positions match TRBD2. This CDR3 has 16 amino acids. The V and J ends lost 0 bases and 5 bases, in that order; junction bases with no gene match: 3. In nucleotides, the CDR3 is TGTGCCAGCAGTTTAGCCCTGGGACTAGCGGACAATGAGCAGTTCTTC. As protein: CASSLALGLADNEQFF.

This clonotype was seen a handful of times. The chain has TRBV5-1 and TRBJ2-5; D is possibly TRBD1 (5 bases). Germline V CDR1 and CDR2: SGHRS, YFSETQ. With 2 bases removed from V and 5 bases from J, the gap between germline ends came to 10 bases. This CDR3 is built from 13 residues. In DNA, the CDR3 is TGCGCCAGCAGCTTCAGGGAAAGGGAGACCCAGTACTTC. Residues: CASSFRERETQYF.

This clonotype was observed a handful of times. The rearrangement links TRBV7-9 to TRBJ2-1, with D tentatively TRBD2 (6 bases). V was clipped by 8 bases and J by 0 bases, with 14 bases between them. The germline V gene encodes CDR1 SEHNR and CDR2 FQNEAQ (reference sequence). The CDR3 runs 15 residues. The CDR3 DNA reads TGTGCCAGCGGCGGGACTCTTAGCTCCTACAATGAGCAGTTCTTC. Protein: CASGGTLSSYNEQFF.